One and the same sample provided the 24 T cell receptor beta chains below, sequenced in a study of regulatory T cells in long-lasting Graves disease. Time point: persistent/refractory GD, antithyroid drugs over 5 years with positive TRAb. The TCR library was prepared using RNA isolated from PBMCs. For TCR beta, libraries came from iRepertoire HTBI primers and Arm-PCR of CDR3 regions. TCRdb independently ran MiXCR on the multiplex PCR reads; one entry per CDR3 protein. Altogether about 470,000 distinct CDR3 sequences are present, around 20% being singletons, with the ten largest covering 7.8%. The starting material was peripheral blood mononuclear cells (PBMCs), obtained when the disease was refractory, from a patient treated with antithyroid drugs. These receptors originate from a female donor with Graves disease.

This clonotype was seen more than once but under ten times. The chain has TRBV7-9 and TRBJ1-4; tentatively, D is TRBD1 (6 bases). This CDR3 is built from 12 residues. Germline loops: CDR1 SEHNR, CDR2 FQNEAQ (reference sequence). V was clipped by 5 bases and J by 14 bases, with 15 bases between them. As DNA, the CDR3 is TGTGCCAGCAGCCATCTACAGGGTGCCCTGTTTTTT. This encodes CASSHLQGALFF.

In this sample, this clonotype turned up many times. The chain links TRBV20-1 to TRBJ2-7, with D possibly being TRBD2 (5 bases). V gave up 0 bases and J gave up 3 bases, with 12 bases separating them. CDR3 length: 14 amino acids. The V gene's germline CDR1 is DFQATT and CDR2 SNEGSKA (reference sequence). The CDR3 loop is CSARDGLHDYEQYF. CDR3 sequence (DNA): TGCAGTGCTAGAGATGGACTCCACGACTACGAGCAGTACTTC.

This clonotype has just a few counts. The chain recombines TRBV9 with TRBJ1-6; D is perhaps TRBD1 (5 bases). Germline V gene sequence: CDR1 SGDLS, CDR2 YYNGEE. The length of the CDR3 is 16 residues. V was trimmed by 0 bases and J by 7 bases, leaving 14 bases between them. CDR3 DNA sequence: TGTGCCAGCAGCGTAGTCCCCGCAGGGCTGAATTCACCCCTCCACTTT. Its translation: CASSVVPAGLNSPLHF.

CDR3 DNA: TGTGCCAGCAGCTGGATGGGAGGGTCGGACATTCAGTACTTC. Its protein is CASSWMGGSDIQYF. V is TRBV5-5 and J is TRBJ2-4, with 7 bases aligning to TRBD2. Unmatched junction bases numbered 8, after V lost 3 bases and J lost 8 bases. This CDR3 comprises 14 residues. Germline CDR1 reads SGHKS; CDR2 reads YYEKEE (reference sequence).

The table lists this clonotype with many counts. The rearrangement uses TRBV12-3 or TRBV12-4 and TRBJ1-5; D ambiguous. This CDR3 region has 14 residues. Trimming took off 2 bases at V and 0 bases at J, with 5 bases between the two ends. The CDR3 loop reads CASSLFYSNQPQHF. The DNA for the CDR3 is TGTGCCAGCAGTTTATTCTATAGCAATCAGCCCCAGCATTTT.

This clonotype has a count of ten or more. J is TRBJ1-2 and V is TRBV3-1; D is unresolved. Germline V CDR1 and CDR2: LGHDT, YNNKEL (reference sequence). The CDR3 sequence is 14 residues long. V was cut by 1 base and J by 2 bases, with 8 bases left in between. CDR3 protein: CASSQGTGNYGYTF. The DNA of the CDR3 is TGTGCCAGCAGCCAAGGGACTGGGAACTATGGCTACACCTTC.

This clonotype was detected only a few times. The CDR3 sequence: CATSNLHGRGADGYQPQHF. In DNA form, the CDR3 reads TGTGCCACCAGCAACCTCCACGGTAGGGGGGCTGACGGATATCAGCCCCAGCATTTT. The chain joins TRBV15 to TRBJ1-5; tentatively, D is TRBD1 (6 bases). The V end was cut by 4 bases, the J end by 5 bases, with 27 bases between. The CDR3 spans 19 residues. Germline values: CDR1 LNHNV, CDR2 YYDKDF (reference sequence). Full variable domain (missing parts from reference TRBV15 and TRBJ1-5): DAMVIQNPRYQVTQFGKPVTLSCSQTLNHNVMYWYQQKSSQAPKLLFHYYDKDFNNEADTPDNFQSRRPNTSFCFLDIRSPGLGDTAMYLCATSNLHGRGADGYQPQHFGDGTRLSIL.

This clonotype was seen only a few times. The V and J genes are TRBV28 and TRBJ2-6; D is ambiguous. There are 14 residues in the CDR3. The V gene lost 9 bases and the J gene lost 0 bases, with 9 bases spanning the gap. Germline CDR1 reads MDHEN; CDR2 reads SYDVKM. The CDR3 is CASTLSSGANVLTF. CDR3 nucleotides: TGTGCCAGTACGCTGAGCTCTGGGGCCAACGTCCTGACTTTC.

This clonotype was seen a few times. V gene TRBV28 combines with J gene TRBJ1-5; TRBD1 aligns across 7 bases. Per the germline V gene, CDR1 is MDHEN and CDR2 is SYDVKM. This CDR3 comprises 13 residues. Trimming cost V 6 bases and J 4 bases; bases outside gene matches: 3. CDR3 DNA sequence: TGTGCCAGCAGAGAACAGGGGAATCAGCCCCAGCATTTT. Amino acid sequence: CASREQGNQPQHF.

This clonotype was seen at least ten times. The chain has TRBV3-1 and TRBJ1-1; D gene ambiguous. The CDR3 totals 13 residues. Looked up from germline, CDR1 is LGHDT and CDR2 is YNNKEL (reference sequence). Trimming took off 4 bases at V and 6 bases at J, with 12 bases between the two ends. CDR3 residues: CASSPIPLAEAFF. The CDR3 DNA reads as TGTGCCAGCAGCCCCATCCCCCTAGCTGAAGCTTTCTTT.

This clonotype was seen more than once but under ten times. The chain couples TRBV27 to TRBJ1-5; no clear D. Germline assignment: CDR1 MNHEY and CDR2 SMNVEV (reference sequence). The V and J ends lost 3 bases and 6 bases respectively, with 6 bases between them. The CDR3 sequence is 12 residues long. In DNA form, the CDR3 reads TGTGCCAGCAGTTTCCCCGGTCAGCCCCAGCATTTT. Amino acids: CASSFPGQPQHF.

This clonotype was picked up many times. The rearrangement uses TRBV27 and TRBJ2-7, with 10 positions matching TRBD2. Germline V gives CDR1 MNHEY, CDR2 SMNVEV (reference sequence). V lost 0 bases to trimming and J lost 4 bases; unmatched junction nucleotides: 12. There are 18 residues in the CDR3. The CDR3 protein is CASSLSSPLAGVVYEQYF. The DNA of the CDR3 is TGTGCCAGCAGTTTATCCTCCCCCCTAGCGGGAGTTGTGTACGAGCAGTACTTC.

This clonotype was found a few times. This sequence joins TRBV30 and TRBJ2-7; tentatively, D is TRBD2 (5 bases). The V gene lost 6 bases and the J gene lost 4 bases, with 16 bases spanning the gap. In germline, CDR1 is GTSNPN, CDR2 SVGIG (reference sequence). The length of the CDR3 is 13 residues. The DNA of the CDR3 is TGTGCCTGTCCAGTCACGTCGGGATACGAGCAGTACTTC. It yields the protein CACPVTSGYEQYF.

There are a few counts of this clonotype. The rearrangement links TRBV6-2 or TRBV6-3 to TRBJ2-2, with 12 bases fitting TRBD2. V lost 3 bases to trimming and J lost 5 bases; unmatched junction nucleotides: 1. The length of the CDR3 is 15 residues. Germline-derived CDR1 and CDR2 are MNHEY and SVGEGT. The CDR3 nucleotides are TGTGCCAGCAGTTATGGACTAGCGGGGACCGGGGAGCTGTTTTTT. Protein sequence: CASSYGLAGTGELFF.

This clonotype was counted at least ten times. The chain has TRBV28 and TRBJ2-4, with D uncertain. V shed 9 bases and J shed 0 bases, with 9 bases lying between them. This CDR3 comprises 13 residues. The germline V gene has CDR1 MDHEN and CDR2 SYDVKM. The CDR3 DNA sequence: TGTGCCAGTATGACTGTAGCCAAAAACATTCAGTACTTC. Its translation is CASMTVAKNIQYF.

This clonotype was picked up many times. The chain has TRBV10-3 and TRBJ2-7; 7 bases match TRBD1. Germline CDR1 and CDR2: ENHRY and SYGVKD. This CDR3 region has 16 residues. The trim removed 0 bases at V and 6 bases at J, leaving 11 bases unmatched. The DNA of the CDR3 is TGTGCCATCAGTGAGTCGAAGGCAGGGGGAAGCATCGAGCAGTACTTC. It yields the protein CAISESKAGGSIEQYF.

This chain uses TRBV19 with TRBJ1-2, with 9 bases matching TRBD1. The ends lost 7 bases at V and 7 bases at J; junction bases unmatched: 10. The V gene's germline CDR1 is LNHDA and CDR2 SQIVND (reference sequence). The CDR3 is 14 amino acids. This chain's CDR3 is CASTRDRGVIGYTF. DNA of the CDR3: TGTGCCAGTACCCGAGACAGGGGGGTTATTGGCTACACCTTC.

This clonotype was seen only once. The rearrangement links TRBV19 to TRBJ2-3; 7 bases align to TRBD2. V was clipped by 10 bases and J by 1 base; unmatched bases: 17. The CDR3 is made up of 17 amino acids. Per the germline V gene, CDR1 is LNHDA and CDR2 is SQIVND (reference sequence). The CDR3, as DNA: TGTGCCACCTCACTCAGCGGGGTAGCGGGCCGCACAGATACGCAGTATTTT. It specifies CATSLSGVAGRTDTQYF.

This clonotype was counted only a few times. The chain joins TRBV9 to TRBJ1-2; weak D call: TRBD1 (6 bases). Germline V gene lookup returns CDR1 SGDLS and CDR2 YYNGEE. V was trimmed by 0 bases and J by 7 bases, leaving 16 bases between them. The CDR3 consists of 15 residues. This chain's CDR3 is CASSVDAGAVGGYTF. The CDR3 nucleotides read TGTGCCAGCAGCGTAGACGCAGGGGCGGTAGGTGGCTACACCTTC.

The gene calls are TRBV5-1 and TRBJ2-7; tentative D call: TRBD2 (6 bases). The V end was cut by 9 bases, the J end by 3 bases, with 28 bases between. Looked up from germline, CDR1 is SGHRS and CDR2 is YFSETQ. The CDR3 sequence is 17 residues long. The CDR3 spells CAIKSFPNPGGDYEQYF. CDR3 in DNA: TGCGCCATAAAAAGTTTCCCTAATCCCGGGGGAGACTACGAGCAGTACTTC.

This clonotype was seen a handful of times. This chain joins TRBV28 and TRBJ2-2; weak D call: TRBD2 (7 bases). Germline V gene sequence: CDR1 MDHEN, CDR2 SYDVKM. The V gene lost 1 base and the J gene lost 7 bases, with 19 bases spanning the gap. The CDR3 loop spans 17 amino acids. DNA for the CDR3: TGTGCCAGCAGTTTATTCCAAGGGGGGGCGCCGGGCGGGGAGCTGTTTTTT. It is translated as CASSLFQGGAPGGELFF.

The chain joins TRBV5-6 to TRBJ2-7; 8 bases match TRBD2. V lost 0 bases and J lost 3; bases outside the gene matches: 8. The CDR3 length is 16 residues. Germline assignment: CDR1 SGHDT and CDR2 YYEEEE. CDR3 loop: CASSLGLAFNFYEQYF. The CDR3 DNA reads as TGTGCCAGCAGCTTGGGACTAGCGTTTAACTTCTACGAGCAGTACTTC.

This clonotype was seen a few times. The chain uses TRBV7-2 and TRBJ2-5; 9 nucleotides line up with TRBD1. The germline CDR1 and CDR2 sequences are SGHTA and FQGNSA. The CDR3 has 16 amino acids. The V and J ends lost 8 bases and 5 bases, in that order; junction bases with no gene match: 15. DNA of the CDR3: TGTGCCAGCTCATCCGCCGGGACAGGGCGCCGCGAGACCCAGTACTTC. It specifies CASSSAGTGRRETQYF.

This clonotype was found a few times. The junction and the germline gene differ at one end; a read error may be behind it. The chain couples TRBV7-2 to TRBJ2-7; D could derive from TRBD1 or TRBD2 (6 bases each). The CDR3 is made up of 16 amino acids. Germline lookup yields CDR1 SGHTA and CDR2 FQGNSA. The CDR3 sequence is CASSLAAAGTLYEQYF. CDR3 DNA sequence: TGTGCCAGCAGTTTAGCGGCAGCCGGGACACTCTACGAGCAGTACTTC.